A selection of T cell receptor beta chains follows, all from one sample in a study of beta chain features in type 1 diabetes. The data were produced by immunoSEQ multiplex PCR, yet TCRdb's version contains in-frame clones alone and is incomplete. The table includes approximately 120,000 clones, about 40% detected once. Sequenced sample: stem cell memory CD4+ T cells from blood. These receptors were obtained from a young woman in good health. CDR3s include the opening cysteine and the closing phenylalanine or tryptophan. D genes are given only for firm matches. Clone size, where shown, is once, few, many, or a class for clones that have expanded.

TRBD1 | TRBJ2-7 | TRBV7-9 | few | TGTGCCAGCAGAAGGGGACAGGGGTACGAGCAGTACTTC | CASRRGQGYEQYF
. | TRBJ1-3 | TRBV10-3 | . | TGTGCCATCAGTGGGAGAATTCGCAGCTCTGGAAACACCATATATTTT | CAISGRIRSSGNTIYF
. | TRBJ2-7 | TRBV7-9 | . | TGTGCCAGCAGCCTTTGGGGGACAACCTACGAGCAGTACTTC | CASSLWGTTYEQYF
TRBD1 | TRBJ2-7 | TRBV28 | . | TGTGCCAGCAGCACTTGGCCCAGGGGGCGATCCCACGAGCAGTACTTC | CASSTWPRGRSHEQYF
. | TRBJ2-2 | TRBV28 | few | TGTGCCAGCCTCAGGGTAACCGGGGAGCTGTTTTTT | CASLRVTGELFF
. | TRBJ2-2 | TRBV19 | . | TGTGCCAGTAGTATGATGGGACTTCCAGCCGCCGGGGAGCTGTTTTTT | CASSMMGLPAAGELFF
. | TRBJ1-2 | TRBV7-3 | once | TGTGCCAGCAGCCCCCTCGCAGGAGGTGGCTACACCTTC | CASSPLAGGGYTF
TRBD2 | TRBJ2-1 | TRBV7-9 | few | TGTGCCAGCAGCTTAGGTGGGGGGGCCTACAATGAGCAGTTCTTC | CASSLGGGAYNEQFF
TRBD1 | TRBJ2-2 | TRBV7-9 | . | TGTGCCAGCAGCCAGCTACAGGGGGCGCGGACCGGGGAGCTGTTTTTT | CASSQLQGARTGELFF
. | TRBJ2-1 | TRBV7-2 | once | TGTGCCAGCAGGCCAATAGGGGGTCTCTGGGATGAGCAGTTCTTC | CASRPIGGLWDEQFF
. | TRBJ2-6 | TRBV11-2 | once | TGTGCCAGCAGCTATATCTCTGGGGCCAACGTCCTGACTTTC | CASSYISGANVLTF
. | TRBJ2-1 | TRBV7-9 | few | TGTGCCAGCAGCTCCGGGACTCCAGGACCCAATGAGCAGTTCTTC | CASSSGTPGPNEQFF
TRBD1 | TRBJ2-7 | TRBV6-6 | . | TGTGCCAGCAGTCTACAGGGGGCAGGGGAGCAGTACTTC | CASSLQGAGEQYF
TRBD1 | TRBJ1-2 | TRBV2 | few | TGTGCCAGCAGAAGACAGGGAGGCAACTATGGCTACACCTTC | CASRRQGGNYGYTF
TRBD1 | TRBJ2-7 | TRBV28 | . | TGTGCCAGCCATAAGGGGACAGCCGAGTACTTC | CASHKGTAEYF
TRBD2 | TRBJ2-1 | TRBV28 | . | TGTGCCAGCAGTTTATTGGCGGGGGGAACCTACAATGAGCAGTTCTTC | CASSLLAGGTYNEQFF
. | TRBJ1-5 | TRBV18 | . | TGTGCCAGCTCACTCCAGGGTGTTCGGAATCAGCCCCAGCATTTT | CASSLQGVRNQPQHF
TRBD1 | TRBJ2-1 | TRBV2 | . | TGTGCCAGCCTGGGGACAGGGGCGAGGAATGAGCAGTTCTTC | CASLGTGARNEQFF
. | TRBJ2-7 | TRBV30 | . | TGTGCCTGGAGGCACGGCTCCTACGAGCAGTACTTC | CAWRHGSYEQYF
TRBD2 | TRBJ2-7 | TRBV4-2 | . | TGTGCCAGCAGCCCAGGGCTAGCGGTCTACGAGCAGTACTTC | CASSPGLAVYEQYF
TRBD1 | TRBJ1-2 | TRBV5-1 | . | TGCGCCAGCAGCTTGAAGGGACAGAACTATGGCTACACCTTC | CASSLKGQNYGYTF
TRBD2 | TRBJ2-2 | TRBV7-2 | few | TGTGCCAGCAGCCTTATGACTAGCGCCACCGGGGAGCTGTTTTTT | CASSLMTSATGELFF
TRBD2 | TRBJ2-7 | TRBV18 | . | TGTGCCAGCTCACCGGGGCTAGCGGGAGTTACCCCCTACGAGCAGTACTTC | CASSPGLAGVTPYEQYF
. | TRBJ1-2 | TRBV20-1 | . | TGCAGTGCTAGTGCTAATCGTGGCTACACCTTC | CSASANRGYTF
. | TRBJ2-1 | TRBV6-1 | . | TGTGCCGGGAGTTTCGGGTGGGTCAACAATGAGCAGTTCTTC | CAGSFGWVNNEQFF
. | TRBJ2-5 | TRBV10-3 | . | TGTGCCACGGCCGGAGGGGATCAAGAGACCCAGTACTTC | CATAGGDQETQYF
. | TRBJ1-1 | TRBV7-9 | . | TGTGCCAGCAGCTTAGGGGGGGAGAGGGACGTTTTCTTT | CASSLGGERDVFF
. | TRBJ1-1 | TRBV7-8 | . | TGTGCCAGCAGCTACTACAGGGACCGAACTGAAGCTTTCTTT | CASSYYRDRTEAFF
. | TRBJ2-1 | TRBV23-1 | . | TGCGCCAGCAGTCAATCTGCCTCTTTTCAGAATGAGCAGTTCTTC | CASSQSASFQNEQFF
TRBD1 | TRBJ2-6 | TRBV7-8 | . | TGTGCCAGCAGCTTATATGCTCCGGGACAGGGGACAGGGGCCAACGTCCTGACTTTC | CASSLYAPGQGTGANVLTF
. | TRBJ1-1 | TRBV4-1 | . | TGCGCCAGCAGCCGTTACAGGGAATGGGACACTGAAGCTTTCTTT | CASSRYREWDTEAFF
TRBD1 | TRBJ1-2 | TRBV19 | . | TGTGCCAGTAGTACCCGGACAGGGTATGGCTACACCTTC | CASSTRTGYGYTF
TRBD2 | TRBJ2-7 | TRBV5-1 | . | TGCGCCAGCAGCTTGGCCCTAGCGGAGTACTACGAGCAGTACTTC | CASSLALAEYYEQYF
TRBD2 | TRBJ2-5 | TRBV5-1 | . | TGCGCCAGCAGCTTGGTGTCGGGTCCCCCGGGGGGTGGCCAGTACTTC | CASSLVSGPPGGGQYF
. | TRBJ1-1 | TRBV15 | . | TGTGCCACCAAAAACTTCAGGGTAGGGGGCACTGAAGCTTTCTTT | CATKNFRVGGTEAFF
TRBD1 | TRBJ1-1 | TRBV6-1 | . | TGTGCCAGCGGCCGGGACAGGGGAGGTACTGAAGCTTTCTTT | CASGRDRGGTEAFF
. | TRBJ2-7 | TRBV9 | . | TGTGCCAGCAGCCCTTACCCAGCGGCCTACGAGCAGTACTTC | CASSPYPAAYEQYF
TRBD2 | TRBJ2-3 | TRBV10-3 | . | TGTGCCATCAGTTCCCCTATAGCGGGAGACACAGATACGCAGTATTTT | CAISSPIAGDTDTQYF
. | TRBJ2-2 | TRBV27 | . | TGTGCCAGCAGTTTATCGACCACTAGTCGAATATCCGGGGAGCTGTTTTTT | CASSLSTTSRISGELFF
TRBD1 | TRBJ1-1 | TRBV5-4 | . | TGTGCCAGCAGGCCTCCAGGGGGTTGGAACACTGAAGCTTTCTTT | CASRPPGGWNTEAFF
TRBD1 | TRBJ1-2 | TRBV7-9 | few | TGTGCCAGCAGCTCCCGGGACAGACTACCCTATGGCTACACCTTC | CASSSRDRLPYGYTF